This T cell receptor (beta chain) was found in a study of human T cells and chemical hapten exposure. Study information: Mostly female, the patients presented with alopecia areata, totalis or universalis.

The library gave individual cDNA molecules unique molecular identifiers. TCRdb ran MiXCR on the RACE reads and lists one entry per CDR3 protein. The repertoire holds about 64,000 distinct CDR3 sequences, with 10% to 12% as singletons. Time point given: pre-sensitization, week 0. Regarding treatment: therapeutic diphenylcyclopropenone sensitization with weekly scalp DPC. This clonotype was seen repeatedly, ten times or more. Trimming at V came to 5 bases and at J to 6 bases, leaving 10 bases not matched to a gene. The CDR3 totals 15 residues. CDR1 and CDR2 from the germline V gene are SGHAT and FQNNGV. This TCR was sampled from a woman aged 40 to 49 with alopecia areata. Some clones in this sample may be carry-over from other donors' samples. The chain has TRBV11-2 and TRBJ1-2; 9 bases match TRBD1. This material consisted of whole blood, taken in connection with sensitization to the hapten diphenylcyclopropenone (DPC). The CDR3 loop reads CASSRNRDRANGYTF. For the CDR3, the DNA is TGTGCCAGCAGCCGGAACCGGGACAGGGCCAATGGCTACACCTTC.